This entry features one TCR beta chain sequence. Other nucleotide sequences from this sample produce the same CDR3. Germline V gene data show CDR1 as SGHRS and CDR2 as YFSETQ. V lost 3 bases to trimming and J lost 6 bases; unmatched junction nucleotides: 3. This CDR3 is 13 amino acids long. The data originate from a study of blood T cell repertoires in COVID-19. Study-wide background: There were acute and convalescent COVID-19 samples, and they came from the United States, Italy and Spain. PBMCs, B-cell-depleted T cells, or T cells were the source of the cDNA or gDNA that made up the material.

Profiled with immunoSEQ multiplex PCR; TCRdb holds only in-frame clones, not every one. The sample carries some 150,000 clones, roughly 90% recorded once. The rearrangement uses TRBV5-1 and TRBJ1-2; TRBD1 agrees at 9 bases. This receptor was obtained from a man aged 55 to 70 with acute or convalescent COVID-19. Sequenced: peripheral blood. CDR3 region: CASSSGQGDGYTF. CDR3 sequence (DNA): TGCGCCAGCAGCTCGGGACAGGGTGATGGCTACACCTTC.